This entry is about one T cell receptor (beta chain). Its specificity is unknown. The data derive from a study of blood T cells in healthy people across ages. Study context: Every two T cells gave about one barcoded beta molecule via template switching.

Study-level points and caveats: With age, beta diversity per million T cells declined roughly linearly, significantly by around 43. With donor CMV status unknown, expanded clonotype changes were possibly confounded.

Germline values: CDR1 DFQATT, CDR2 SNEGSKA (reference sequence). The CDR3 extends over 14 amino acids. Trimming pared 1 base from V and 5 bases from J, leaving 14 bases between. Primed by a sample-barcoded 5' primer and a J-beta primer mix, a second PCR proceeded for roughly 6 to 12 cycles. TCRdb recomputed calls from the 5' RACE reads with MiXCR, one row per CDR3 protein. This sample has about 970,000 distinct CDR3 sequences, with 51% found just once. This clonotype was sampled from a woman in her sixties or seventies in good health. The V and J genes are TRBV20-1 and TRBJ2-5; perhaps D is TRBD1 or TRBD2 (6 bases each). Sequencing was done on a sample of blood. The CDR3 DNA reads as TGCAGTGCTAGAGGAGAGGGGGGCCGTGAGACCCAGTACTTC. Translated: CSARGEGGRETQYF.